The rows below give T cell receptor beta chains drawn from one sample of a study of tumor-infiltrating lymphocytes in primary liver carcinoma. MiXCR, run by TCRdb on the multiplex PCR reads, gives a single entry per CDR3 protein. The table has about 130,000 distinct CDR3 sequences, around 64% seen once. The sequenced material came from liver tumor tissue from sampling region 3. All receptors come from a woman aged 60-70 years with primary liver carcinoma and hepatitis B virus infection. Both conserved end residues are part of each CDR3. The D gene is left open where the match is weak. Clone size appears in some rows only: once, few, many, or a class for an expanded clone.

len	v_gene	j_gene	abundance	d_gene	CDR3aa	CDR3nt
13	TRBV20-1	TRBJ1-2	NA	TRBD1	CSARPGTGIGYTF	TGCAGTGCTAGACCCGGGACAGGCATTGGCTACACCTTC
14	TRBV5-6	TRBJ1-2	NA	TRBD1	CASSWDRANYDYTF	TGTGCCAGCAGCTGGGACAGGGCTAACTATGACTACACCTTC
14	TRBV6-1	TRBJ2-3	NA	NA	CASSGERATDTQYF	TGTGCCAGTAGTGGTGAGCGGGCGACAGATACGCAGTATTTT
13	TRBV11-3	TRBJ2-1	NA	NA	CASSLRGYNEQLF	TGTGCCAGCAGCTTACGTGGCTACAATGAGCAGCTCTTC
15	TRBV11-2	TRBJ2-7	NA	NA	CASSTRAGREYKQYF	TGTGCCAGCAGCACCCGGGCGGGACGTGAGTACAAGCAGTACTTC
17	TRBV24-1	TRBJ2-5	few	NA	CATSDQPAGLSQETQYF	TGTGCCACCAGTGACCAACCCGCCGGATTAAGCCAAGAGACCCAGTACTTC
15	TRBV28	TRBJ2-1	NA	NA	CASSSRQSRGNEQFF	TGTGCCAGCAGTTCCCGACAGTCGCGGGGCAATGAGCAGTTCTTC
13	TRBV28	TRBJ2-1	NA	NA	CANSLFRYNEQFF	TGTGCCAACAGTTTATTTAGATACAATGAGCAGTTCTTC
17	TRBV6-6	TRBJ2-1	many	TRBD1	CASSYTAGGSPYNEQFF	TGTGCCAGCAGTTATACGGCAGGGGGCTCGCCCTACAATGAGCAGTTCTTC
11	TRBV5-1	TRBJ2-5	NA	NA	CASSSVETQYF	TGCGCCAGCAGCTCGGTAGAGACCCAGTACTTC
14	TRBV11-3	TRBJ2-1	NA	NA	CPSSLEGVDNKQFF	TGTCCCAGCAGCTTAGAAGGGGTTGATAATAAGCAGTTCTTC
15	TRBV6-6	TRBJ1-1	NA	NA	CASSPILAGRTEAFF	TGTGCCAGCAGTCCAATACTTGCGGGGAGAACTGAAGCTTTCTTT
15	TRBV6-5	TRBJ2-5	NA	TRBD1	CASSFGQGKQETQYF	TGTGCCAGCAGTTTTGGACAGGGGAAACAAGAGACCCAATACTTC
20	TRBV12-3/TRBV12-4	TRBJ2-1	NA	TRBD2	CVSSPPATSLAEALYNVQFF	TGTGTCAGCAGTCCACCAGCCACTTCACTAGCGGAGGCCCTATACAATGTGCAGTTCTTC
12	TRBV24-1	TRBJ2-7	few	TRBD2	CATSDQTSVQYF	TGTGCCACCAGTGACCAGACTAGCGTGCAGTACTTC
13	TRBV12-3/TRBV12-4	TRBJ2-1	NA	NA	CASTSPLPNERFF	TGTGCCAGCACCTCCCCTCTTCCCAATGAGCGGTTCTTC
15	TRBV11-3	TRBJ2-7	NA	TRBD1	CASSFSPRDSYEQYF	TGTGCCAGCAGCTTCTCCCCCCGGGACAGTTACGAGCAGTACTTC
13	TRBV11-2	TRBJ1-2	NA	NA	CASSLAEDYGYIF	TGTGCCAGCAGCTTAGCCGAGGACTATGGCTACATCTTC
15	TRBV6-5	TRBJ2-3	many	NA	CASSNRGGHTDTQYF	TGTGCCAGCAGTAACCGTGGGGGTCACACAGATACGCAGTATTTT
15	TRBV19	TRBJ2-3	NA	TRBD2	CASTAAGGGADTQYF	TGTGCCAGTACCGCAGCGGGAGGAGGGGCAGATACACAGTATTTT
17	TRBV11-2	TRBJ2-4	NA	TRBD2	CVSSPGRLLSGRGIQYF	TGTGTCAGCAGCCCAGGCAGGCTACTAAGCGGGAGGGGCATTCAGTACTTC
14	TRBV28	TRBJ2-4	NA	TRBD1	CASSILTAGTAFHF	TGTGCCAGCAGTATACTCACCGCCGGGACAGCGTTCCACTTC
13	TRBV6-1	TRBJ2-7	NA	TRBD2	CVSSATGTTEQYF	TGTGTCAGTAGTGCAACCGGGACTACCGAGCAGTACTTC
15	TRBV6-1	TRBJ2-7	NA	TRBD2	CASVRASGSSYEEYF	TGTGCCAGCGTCCGAGCTAGCGGTAGCTCCTACGAAGAGTACTTC
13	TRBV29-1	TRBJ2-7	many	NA	CSVSGLGNYEQYF	TGCAGCGTTAGTGGACTGGGGAACTACGAGCAGTACTTC
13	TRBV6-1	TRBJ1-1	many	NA	CASSENLGTEAFF	TGTGCCAGCAGTGAGAACCTGGGCACTGAAGCTTTCTTT
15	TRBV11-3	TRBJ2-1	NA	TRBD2	CACSLGTSRSLEQSF	TGTGCCTGCAGCTTAGGGACTAGCAGGAGTCTTGAGCAGTCCTTC
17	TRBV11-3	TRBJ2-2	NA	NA	CASILGRLPGNTGKLFF	TGTGCCAGCATCTTAGGCAGGCTACCGGGAAACACCGGGAAGCTGTTTTTT
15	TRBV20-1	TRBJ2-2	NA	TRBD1	CSAGSQGAGTGELFF	TGCAGTGCTGGAAGTCAGGGGGCCGGGACCGGGGAGCTGTTCTTT
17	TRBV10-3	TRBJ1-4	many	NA	CAISDASGRQGYEKLFF	TGTGCCATCAGTGATGCGTCGGGTCGGCAGGGCTATGAAAAACTGTTTTTT
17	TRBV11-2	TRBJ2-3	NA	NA	CGSSLAMGRRSTDTQYF	TGTGGCAGTAGCTTAGCAATGGGAAGAAGGAGCACAGATACGCAGTATTTT
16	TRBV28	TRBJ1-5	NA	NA	CASSLWGKGSGQPQHF	TGTGCCAGCAGTTTATGGGGTAAGGGATCAGGTCAGCCCCAGCATTTT
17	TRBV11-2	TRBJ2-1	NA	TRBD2	CDISLIQRLAGDNEQFF	TGTGACATCAGCTTAATTCAGAGACTAGCGGGAGACAATGAGCAGTTCTTC
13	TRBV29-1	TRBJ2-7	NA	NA	CSVGGRPYYGQYF	TGCAGCGTTGGTGGGAGGCCCTACTACGGGCAGTACTTC
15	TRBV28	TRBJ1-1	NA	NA	CASMWEGACSTEAFF	TGTGCCAGCATGTGGGAGGGCGCGTGTAGTACTGAAGCTTTCTTT
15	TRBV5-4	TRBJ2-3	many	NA	CASSWRSGNTDTQYF	TGTGCCAGCAGCTGGAGGAGCGGTAACACAGATACGCAGTATTTT
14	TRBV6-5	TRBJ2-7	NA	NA	CVNSDGGQRYEQYF	TGTGTCAACAGTGACGGGGGACAGCGCTACGAGCAGTACTTC
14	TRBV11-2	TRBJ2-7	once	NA	CASSSRMVPYEQYF	TGTGCCAGCAGCTCGCGGATGGTGCCCTACGAGCAGTACTTC
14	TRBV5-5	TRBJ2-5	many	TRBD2	CASSLATSGETQYF	TGTGCCAGCAGCTTGGCTACTAGCGGGGAGACCCAGTACTTC
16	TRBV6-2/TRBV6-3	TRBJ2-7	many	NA	CASSPEGAGANYEQYF	TGTGCCAGCAGTCCTGAGGGGGCGGGAGCGAACTACGAGCAGTACTTC
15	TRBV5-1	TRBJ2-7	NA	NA	CASSLGVRGLYEQYF	TGCGCCAGCAGCTTGGGAGTGAGGGGTCTCTACGAGCAGTACTTC
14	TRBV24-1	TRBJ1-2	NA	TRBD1	CATSDGQGAVGYTF	TGTGCCACCAGTGATGGACAGGGGGCGGTTGGCTACACCTTC
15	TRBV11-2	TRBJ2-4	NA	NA	CASSLRLRAKNIQYF	TGTGCCAGCAGCTTAAGGTTAAGAGCCAAAAACATTCAGTACTTC
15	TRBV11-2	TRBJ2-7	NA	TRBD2	CVSSLDRGLVPEHYF	TGTGTCAGCAGCTTAGATAGGGGACTAGTTCCTGAGCATTACTTC
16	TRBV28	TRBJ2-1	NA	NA	CASSLLREPRRSEQFF	TGTGCCAGCAGTTTGCTTCGGGAGCCCCGCCGGAGTGAGCAGTTCTTC